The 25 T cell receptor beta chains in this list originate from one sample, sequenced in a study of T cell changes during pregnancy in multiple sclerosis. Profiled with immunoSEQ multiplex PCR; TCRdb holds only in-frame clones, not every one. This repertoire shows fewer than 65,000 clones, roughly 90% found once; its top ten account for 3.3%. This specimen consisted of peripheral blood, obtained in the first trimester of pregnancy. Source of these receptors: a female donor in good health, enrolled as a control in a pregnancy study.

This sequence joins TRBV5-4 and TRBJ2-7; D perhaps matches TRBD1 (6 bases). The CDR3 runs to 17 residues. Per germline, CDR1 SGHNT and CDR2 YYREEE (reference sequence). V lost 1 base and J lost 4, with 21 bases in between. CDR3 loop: CASSLMEWGQGNYEQYF. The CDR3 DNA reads TGTGCCAGCAGCTTGATGGAGTGGGGGCAGGGGAATTACGAGCAGTACTTC.

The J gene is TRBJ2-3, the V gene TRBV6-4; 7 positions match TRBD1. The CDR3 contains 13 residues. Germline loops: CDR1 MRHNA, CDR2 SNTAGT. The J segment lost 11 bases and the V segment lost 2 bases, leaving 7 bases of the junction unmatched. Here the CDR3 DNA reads TGTGCCAGCAGTGACCCCCGGACAGGTTGGCAGTATTTT. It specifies CASSDPRTGWQYF.

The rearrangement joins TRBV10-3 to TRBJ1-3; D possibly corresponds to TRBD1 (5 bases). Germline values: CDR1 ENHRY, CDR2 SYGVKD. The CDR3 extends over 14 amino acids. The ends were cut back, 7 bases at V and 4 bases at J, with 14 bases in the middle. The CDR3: CAITAGLPGNTIYF. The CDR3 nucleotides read TGTGCCATCACCGCAGGGTTGCCGGGAAACACCATATATTTT.

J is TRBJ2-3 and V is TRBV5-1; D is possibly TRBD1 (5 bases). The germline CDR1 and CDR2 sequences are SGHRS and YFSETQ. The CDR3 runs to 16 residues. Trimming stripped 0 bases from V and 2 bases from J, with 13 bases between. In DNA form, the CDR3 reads TGCGCCAGCAGCTTGGTTGACAGAGTTATCACAGATACGCAGTATTTT. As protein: CASSLVDRVITDTQYF.

The CDR3 protein is CASSSRLAGSTDTQYF. CDR3 bases: TGTGCCAGCAGCTCGCGACTAGCGGGGTCGACAGATACGCAGTATTTT. The chain combines TRBV9 with TRBJ2-3; 11 bases align to TRBD2. The CDR3 has 16 amino acids. CDR1 SGDLS and CDR2 YYNGEE come from the germline V gene. Unmatched junction bases numbered 7, after V lost 4 bases and J lost 3 bases.

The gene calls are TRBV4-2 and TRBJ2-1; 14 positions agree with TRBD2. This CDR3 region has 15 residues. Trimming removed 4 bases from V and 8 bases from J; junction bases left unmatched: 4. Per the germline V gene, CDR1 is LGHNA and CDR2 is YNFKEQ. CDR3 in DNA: TGTGCCAGCAGCCCGACTAGCGGGAGGGCCGATGAGCAGTTCTTC. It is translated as CASSPTSGRADEQFF.

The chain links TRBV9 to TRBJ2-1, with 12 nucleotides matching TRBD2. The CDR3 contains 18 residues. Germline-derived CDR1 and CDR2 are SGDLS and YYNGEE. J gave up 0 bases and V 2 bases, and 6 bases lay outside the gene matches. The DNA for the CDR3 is TGTGCCAGCAGCGTCGGGACTAGCGGGCGGAGCTCCTACAATGAGCAGTTCTTC. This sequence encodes CASSVGTSGRSSYNEQFF. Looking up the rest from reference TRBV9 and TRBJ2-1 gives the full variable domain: DSGVTQTPKHLITATGQRVTLRCSPRSGDLSVYWYQQSLDQGLQFLIQYYNGEERAKGNILERFSAQQFPDLHSELNLSSLELGDSALYFCASSVGTSGRSSYNEQFFGPGTRLTVL.

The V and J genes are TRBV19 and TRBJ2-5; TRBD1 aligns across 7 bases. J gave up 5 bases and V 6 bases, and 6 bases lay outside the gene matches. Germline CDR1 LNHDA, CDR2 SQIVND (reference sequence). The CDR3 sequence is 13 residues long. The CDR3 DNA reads TGTGCCAGTAGCCAAGGGGGCAGGGAGACCCAGTACTTC. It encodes CASSQGGRETQYF.

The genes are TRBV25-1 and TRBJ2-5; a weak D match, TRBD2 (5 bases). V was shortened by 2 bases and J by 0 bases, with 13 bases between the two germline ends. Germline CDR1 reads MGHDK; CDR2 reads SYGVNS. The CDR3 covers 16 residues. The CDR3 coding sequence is TGTGCCAGCAGTGAAATAGACTACCTGTACCAAGAGACCCAGTACTTC. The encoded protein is CASSEIDYLYQETQYF.

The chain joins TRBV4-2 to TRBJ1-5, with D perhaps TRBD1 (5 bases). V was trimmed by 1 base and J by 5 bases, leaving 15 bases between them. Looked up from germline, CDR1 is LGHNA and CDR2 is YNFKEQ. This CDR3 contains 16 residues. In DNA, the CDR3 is TGTGCCAGCAGCCAAGTGGAGACAGTAGGGGATCAGCCCCAGCATTTT. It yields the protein CASSQVETVGDQPQHF.

CDR3 region: CASSSPSTGDYGYTF. CDR3 in DNA: TGTGCCAGCAGTTCCCCATCGACAGGAGACTATGGCTACACCTTC. V is TRBV6-5 and J is TRBJ1-2, with D possibly TRBD1 on 6 matching bases. This CDR3 has 15 residues. The germline V gene encodes CDR1 MNHEY and CDR2 SVGAGI. V was cut by 4 bases and J by 3 bases, with 15 bases left in between.

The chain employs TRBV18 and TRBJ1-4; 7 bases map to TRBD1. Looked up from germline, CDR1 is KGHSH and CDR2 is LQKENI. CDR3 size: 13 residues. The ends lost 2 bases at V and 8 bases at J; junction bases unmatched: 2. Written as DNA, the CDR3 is TGTGCCAGCTCACCAGGGACAGCAGAAAAACTGTTTTTT. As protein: CASSPGTAEKLFF.

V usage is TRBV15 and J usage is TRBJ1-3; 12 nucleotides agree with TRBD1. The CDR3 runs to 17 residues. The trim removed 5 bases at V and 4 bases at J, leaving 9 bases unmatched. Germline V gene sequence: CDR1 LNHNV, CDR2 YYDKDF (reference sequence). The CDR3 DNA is TGTGCCACCAGCGGGGGACAGGGGGCGGCGGGCGGAAACACCATATATTTT. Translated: CATSGGQGAAGGNTIYF.

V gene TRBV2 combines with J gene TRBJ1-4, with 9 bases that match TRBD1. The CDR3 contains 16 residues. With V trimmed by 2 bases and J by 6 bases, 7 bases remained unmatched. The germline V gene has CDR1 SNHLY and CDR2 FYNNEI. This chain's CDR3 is CASSEIGQGLDEKLFF. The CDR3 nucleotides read TGTGCCAGCAGTGAAATAGGACAGGGGCTGGATGAAAAACTGTTTTTT.

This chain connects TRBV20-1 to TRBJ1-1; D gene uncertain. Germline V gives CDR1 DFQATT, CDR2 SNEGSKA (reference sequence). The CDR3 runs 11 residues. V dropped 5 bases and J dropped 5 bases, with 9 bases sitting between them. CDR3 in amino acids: CSALTVTEAFF. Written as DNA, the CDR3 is TGCAGTGCTTTAACAGTAACTGAAGCTTTCTTT.

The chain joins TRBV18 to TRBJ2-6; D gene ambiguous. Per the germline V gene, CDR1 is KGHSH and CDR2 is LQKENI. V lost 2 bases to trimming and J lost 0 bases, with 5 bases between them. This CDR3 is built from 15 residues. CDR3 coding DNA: TGTGCCAGCTCACCAGCCAGCTCTGGGGCCAACGTCCTGACTTTC. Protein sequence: CASSPASSGANVLTF.

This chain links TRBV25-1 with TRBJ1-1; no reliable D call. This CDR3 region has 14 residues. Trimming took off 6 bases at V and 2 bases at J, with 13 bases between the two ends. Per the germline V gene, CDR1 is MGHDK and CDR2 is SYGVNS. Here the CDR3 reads CASRAGGPNTEAFF. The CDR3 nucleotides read TGTGCCAGCAGAGCGGGAGGGCCAAACACTGAAGCTTTCTTT. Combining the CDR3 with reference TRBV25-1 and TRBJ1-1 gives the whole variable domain EADIYQTPRYLVIGTGKKITLECSQTMGHDKMYWYQQDPGMELHLIHYSYGVNSTEKGDLSSESTVSRIRTEHFPLTLESARPSHTSQYLCASRAGGPNTEAFFGQGTRLTVV.

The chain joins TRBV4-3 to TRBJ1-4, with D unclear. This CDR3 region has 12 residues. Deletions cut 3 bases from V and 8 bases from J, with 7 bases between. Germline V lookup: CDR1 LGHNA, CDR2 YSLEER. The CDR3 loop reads CASSQGGEKLFF. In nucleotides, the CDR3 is TGCGCCAGCAGCCAGGGAGGAGAAAAACTGTTTTTT.

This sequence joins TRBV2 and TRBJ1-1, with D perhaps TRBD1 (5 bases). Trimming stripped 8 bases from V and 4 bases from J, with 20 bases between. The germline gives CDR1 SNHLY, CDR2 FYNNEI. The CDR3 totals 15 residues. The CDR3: CASYSGMGGSTEAFF. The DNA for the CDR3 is TGTGCCAGCTACTCTGGTATGGGGGGAAGCACTGAAGCTTTCTTT. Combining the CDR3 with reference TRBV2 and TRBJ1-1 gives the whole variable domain EPEVTQTPSHQVTQMGQEVILRCVPISNHLYFYWYRQILGQKVEFLVSFYNNEISEKSEIFDDQFSVERPDGSNFTLKIRSTKLEDSAMYFCASYSGMGGSTEAFFGQGTRLTVV.

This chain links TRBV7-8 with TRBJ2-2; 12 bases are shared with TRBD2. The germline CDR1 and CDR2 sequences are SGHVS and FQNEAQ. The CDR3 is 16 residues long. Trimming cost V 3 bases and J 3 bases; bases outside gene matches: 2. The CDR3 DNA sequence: TGTGCCAGCAGCTTTGGACTAGCGGGGCACACCGGGGAGCTGTTTTTT. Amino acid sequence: CASSFGLAGHTGELFF.

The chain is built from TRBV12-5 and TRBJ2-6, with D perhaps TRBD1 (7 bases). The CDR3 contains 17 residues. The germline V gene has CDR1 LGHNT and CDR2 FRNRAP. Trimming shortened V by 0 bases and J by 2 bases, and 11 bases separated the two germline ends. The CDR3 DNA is TGTGCTAGTGGTTTGGTACAGGGGAGGACTGGGGCCAACGTCCTGACTTTC. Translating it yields CASGLVQGRTGANVLTF.

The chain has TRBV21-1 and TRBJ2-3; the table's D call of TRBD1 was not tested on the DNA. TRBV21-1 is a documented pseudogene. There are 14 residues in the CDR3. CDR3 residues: CASTWTGESDTQYF. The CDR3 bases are TGTGCCAGCACCTGGACAGGGGAATCAGATACGCAGTATTTT.

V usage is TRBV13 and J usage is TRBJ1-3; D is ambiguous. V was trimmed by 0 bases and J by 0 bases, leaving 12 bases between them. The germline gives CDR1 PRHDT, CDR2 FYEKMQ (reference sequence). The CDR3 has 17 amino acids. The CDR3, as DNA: TGTGCCAGCAGCTTAGGCCTGGCTGGGCACTCTGGAAACACCATATATTTT. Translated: CASSLGLAGHSGNTIYF. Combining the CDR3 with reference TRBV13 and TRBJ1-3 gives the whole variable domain AAGVIQSPRHLIKEKRETATLKCYPIPRHDTVYWYQQGPGQDPQFLISFYEKMQSDKGSIPDRFSAQQFSDYHSELNMSSLELGDSALYFCASSLGLAGHSGNTIYFGEGSWLTVV.

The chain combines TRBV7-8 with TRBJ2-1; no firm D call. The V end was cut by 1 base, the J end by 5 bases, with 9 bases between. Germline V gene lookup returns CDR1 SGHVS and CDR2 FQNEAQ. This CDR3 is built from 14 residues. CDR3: CASSLGWRDNEQFF. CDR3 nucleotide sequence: TGTGCCAGCAGCTTAGGGTGGAGAGACAATGAGCAGTTCTTC.

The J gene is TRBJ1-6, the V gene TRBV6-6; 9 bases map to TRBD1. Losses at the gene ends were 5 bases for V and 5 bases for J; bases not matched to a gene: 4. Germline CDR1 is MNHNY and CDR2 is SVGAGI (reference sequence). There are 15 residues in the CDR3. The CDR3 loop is CASSLQGAHNSPLHF. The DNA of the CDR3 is TGTGCCAGCAGTCTACAGGGGGCGCATAATTCACCCCTCCACTTT.